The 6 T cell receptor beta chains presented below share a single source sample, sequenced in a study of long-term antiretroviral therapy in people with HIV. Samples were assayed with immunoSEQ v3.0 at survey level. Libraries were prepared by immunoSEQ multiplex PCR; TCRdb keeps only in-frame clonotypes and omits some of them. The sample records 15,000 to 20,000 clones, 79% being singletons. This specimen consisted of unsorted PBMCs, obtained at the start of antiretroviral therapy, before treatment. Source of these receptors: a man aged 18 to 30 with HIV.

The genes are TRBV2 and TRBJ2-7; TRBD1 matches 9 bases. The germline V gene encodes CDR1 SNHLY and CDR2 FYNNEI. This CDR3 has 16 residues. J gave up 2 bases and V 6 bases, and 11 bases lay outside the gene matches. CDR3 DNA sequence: TGTGCCAGCAGGGACTTAGGGACAGGGATCCCCTACGAGCAGTACTTC. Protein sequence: CASRDLGTGIPYEQYF.

The CDR3 reads CASSLRAPGTTNEKLFF. The CDR3 DNA sequence: TGTGCCAGCAGCTTGAGGGCCCCGGGGACAACTAATGAAAAACTGTTTTTT. The chain links TRBV5-5 to TRBJ1-4; D is unresolved. The length of the CDR3 is 17 residues. Trimming removed 1 base at V and 0 bases at J, with 13 bases between. In germline, CDR1 is SGHKS, CDR2 YYEKEE (reference sequence).

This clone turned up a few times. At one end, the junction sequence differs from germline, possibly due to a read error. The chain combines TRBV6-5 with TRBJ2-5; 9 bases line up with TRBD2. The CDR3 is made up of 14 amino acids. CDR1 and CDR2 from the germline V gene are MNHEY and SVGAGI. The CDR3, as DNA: TGTGCCAGCAGTTACGGGACTAGCCAAGGGACCCAGTACTTC. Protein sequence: CASSYGTSQGTQYF.

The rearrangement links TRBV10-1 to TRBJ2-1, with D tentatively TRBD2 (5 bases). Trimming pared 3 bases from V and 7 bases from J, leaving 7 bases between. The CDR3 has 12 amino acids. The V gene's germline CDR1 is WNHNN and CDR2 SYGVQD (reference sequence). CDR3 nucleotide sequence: TGCGCCAGCAGTGAACGGGATAATGAGCAGTTCTTC. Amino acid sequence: CASSERDNEQFF.

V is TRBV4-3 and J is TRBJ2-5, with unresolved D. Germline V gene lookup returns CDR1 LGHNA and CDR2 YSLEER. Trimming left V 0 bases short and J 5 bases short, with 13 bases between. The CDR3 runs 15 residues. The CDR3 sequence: CASSQETSGRETQYF. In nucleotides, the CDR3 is TGCGCCAGCAGCCAAGAAACGTCAGGAAGGGAGACCCAGTACTTC.

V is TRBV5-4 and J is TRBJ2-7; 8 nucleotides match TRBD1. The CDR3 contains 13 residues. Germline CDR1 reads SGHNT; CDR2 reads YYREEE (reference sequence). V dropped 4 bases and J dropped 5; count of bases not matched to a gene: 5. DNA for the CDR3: TGTGCCAGCAGCACGGACAGGGCCCACGAGCAGTACTTC. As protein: CASSTDRAHEQYF.